These T cell receptor beta chains were read from a single sample in a study of T cell responses to AZD1222 COVID-19 vaccine. The repertoire was sequenced with immunoSEQ multiplex PCR; TCRdb's copy has only in-frame clones and lacks some. The sample includes some 120,000 clones, about nine tenths seen only once; the top ten take more than 6%. Material: peripheral blood, obtained on day 0 of AZD1222 vaccination. The receptor source for this set is an adult in good health. Both conserved end residues are part of each CDR3. Fields, in order: D gene, J gene, V gene, clone size, CDR3 protein, CDR3 DNA. D genes are given only for firm matches. A clone size is listed for some rows: how often the clone was seen (once, few, many), or a class if it is expanded.

NA,TRBJ2-7,TRBV9,NA,CASSVALALEQYF,TGTGCCAGCAGCGTGGCACTGGCCCTCGAGCAGTACTTC
NA,TRBJ2-7,TRBV27,NA,CASSFDGEQYF,TGTGCCAGCAGTTTCGACGGCGAGCAGTACTTC
NA,TRBJ1-4,TRBV30,NA,CAFGGEKLFF,TGTGCCTTCGGCGGAGAAAAACTGTTTTTT
NA,TRBJ1-1,TRBV6-6,NA,CASSYLTEGAEAFF,TGTGCCAGCAGTTATCTAACCGAAGGGGCTGAAGCTTTCTTT
NA,TRBJ2-1,TRBV7-9,NA,CASSLSGNEQFF,TGTGCCAGCAGCTTATCGGGCAATGAGCAGTTCTTC
TRBD1,TRBJ2-4,TRBV28,NA,CASSLTGEVQYF,TGTGCCAGCAGTCTGACAGGGGAGGTTCAGTACTTC
NA,TRBJ1-5,TRBV2,NA,CASTSSDSNQPQHF,TGTGCCAGCACCAGCAGTGATAGCAATCAGCCCCAGCATTTT
TRBD2,TRBJ2-3,TRBV5-4,NA,CASSPPSGRTDTQYF,TGTGCCAGCAGCCCCCCTAGCGGGAGGACAGATACGCAGTATTTT
NA,TRBJ1-5,TRBV24-1,NA,CATSAGLRQPQHF,TGTGCCACCAGTGCGGGCTTACGGCAGCCCCAGCATTTT
TRBD1,TRBJ1-3,TRBV2,once,CASSEPEVQGGTPGNTIYF,TGTGCCAGCAGTGAGCCTGAGGTACAGGGGGGAACTCCTGGAAACACCATATATTTT
NA,TRBJ2-2,TRBV15,once,CATSRDRLNTGELFF,TGTGCCACCAGCAGAGACAGGCTGAACACCGGGGAGCTGTTTTTT
NA,TRBJ2-3,TRBV10-1,once,CASSASRTFTDTQYF,TGCGCCAGCAGTGCTTCTAGAACGTTCACAGATACGCAGTATTTT
TRBD1,TRBJ1-4,TRBV3-1/TRBV3-2,NA,CASTETPTGGNEKLFF,TGTGCCAGCACCGAGACCCCCACAGGGGGAAACGAAAAACTGTTTTTT
NA,TRBJ1-2,TRBV2,NA,CASSDFTGQAGGYTF,TGTGCCAGCAGTGATTTTACAGGGCAGGCTGGTGGCTACACCTTC
TRBD2,TRBJ2-3,TRBV24-1,once,CATSSGLAADTQYF,TGTGCCACCAGTTCGGGACTAGCGGCAGATACGCAGTATTTT
NA,TRBJ2-2,TRBV6-2/TRBV6-3,NA,CASSYSYSGIRYTGELFF,TGTGCCAGCAGTTACTCTTATTCAGGGATTCGGTACACCGGGGAGCTGTTTTTT
NA,TRBJ2-2,TRBV25-1,NA,CASSDPGRTGELFF,TGTGCCAGCAGTGATCCAGGGAGGACCGGGGAGCTGTTTTTT
NA,TRBJ2-7,TRBV5-5,once,CASVGASPPRLSGEQYF,TGTGCCAGCGTGGGCGCTTCCCCACCCCGCCTTTCTGGCGAGCAGTACTTC
TRBD2,TRBJ2-7,TRBV5-1,NA,CASSLRARTSERIYEQYF,TGCGCCAGCAGCTTGCGGGCTAGGACTAGCGAACGGATCTACGAGCAGTACTTC
TRBD1,TRBJ2-7,TRBV10-1,NA,CASTESWDRERYEQYF,TGCGCCAGCACCGAGAGTTGGGACAGGGAACGCTACGAGCAGTACTTC
NA,TRBJ2-7,TRBV24-1,NA,CATSDLVYEQYF,TGTGCCACCAGTGATTTGGTCTACGAGCAGTACTTC
NA,TRBJ2-7,TRBV7-9,once,CASSRANYEQYF,TGTGCCAGCAGCCGAGCCAACTACGAGCAGTACTTC
NA,TRBJ2-7,TRBV14,NA,CASSQEGAGGEEQYF,TGTGCCAGCAGCCAAGAAGGAGCTGGTGGGGAGGAGCAGTACTTC
NA,TRBJ2-1,TRBV6-5,NA,CASSYSGGRYYNEQFF,TGTGCCAGCAGTTACTCGGGGGGGCGGTATTACAATGAGCAGTTCTTC
TRBD1,TRBJ2-1,TRBV10-2,NA,CASSTTGTGSYNEQFF,TGCGCCAGCAGTACTACCGGGACAGGCTCCTACAATGAGCAGTTCTTC
NA,TRBJ2-1,TRBV27,once,CASSPNAGGSYNEQFF,TGTGCCAGCAGTCCTAACGCCGGAGGGAGTTACAATGAGCAGTTCTTC
TRBD1,TRBJ2-7,TRBV4-2,NA,CASSQERGMRQGVLQGEYEQYF,TGTGCCAGCAGCCAAGAGAGGGGGATGAGACAGGGTGTCTTACAAGGGGAGTACGAGCAGTACTTC
TRBD1,TRBJ1-4,TRBV9,NA,CASSGGQSTNEKLFF,TGTGCCAGCAGCGGGGGACAGTCAACTAATGAAAAACTGTTTTTT
NA,TRBJ1-6,TRBV5-1,NA,CASSPGGRDSPLHF,TGCGCCAGCAGCCCAGGCGGAAGGGATTCACCCCTCCACTTT
TRBD2,TRBJ2-1,TRBV3-1/TRBV3-2,NA,CASSLEREHQQFF,TGTGCCAGCAGCCTCGAGCGGGAGCATCAGCAGTTCTTC
NA,TRBJ1-1,TRBV15,NA,CATSRTDFRGHTEAFF,TGTGCCACCAGCAGAACTGACTTCCGGGGCCACACTGAAGCTTTCTTT
TRBD1,TRBJ2-7,TRBV12-3/TRBV12-4,NA,CASTNSGGHEQYF,TGTGCCAGCACAAACTCAGGGGGCCACGAGCAGTACTTC
NA,TRBJ2-2,TRBV7-6,NA,CASSRNGGAAGELFF,TGTGCCAGCAGCCGAAACGGGGGAGCGGCCGGGGAGCTGTTTTTT
NA,TRBJ1-6,TRBV2,NA,CARGSDRSSPLHF,TGTGCCAGGGGGTCGGACCGGTCGTCACCCCTCCACTTT
NA,TRBJ2-7,TRBV10-3,NA,CAINRDLAYEQYF,TGTGCCATCAACAGGGACCTAGCCTACGAGCAGTACTTC
NA,TRBJ1-5,TRBV19,NA,CASSLTGLGGNQPQHF,TGTGCCAGTAGTCTCACAGGGCTTGGAGGCAATCAGCCCCAGCATTTT
NA,TRBJ1-6,TRBV6-1,NA,CASSRPPLQDSPLHF,TGTGCCAGCAGTAGGCCGCCCCTTCAGGATTCACCCCTCCACTTT
NA,TRBJ2-5,TRBV11-2,NA,CASSSDREETQYF,TGTGCCAGCAGCTCGGACAGAGAAGAGACCCAGTACTTC
NA,TRBJ2-7,TRBV5-4,once,CASSQGGVTYEQYF,TGTGCCAGCAGCCAGGGGGGTGTAACCTACGAGCAGTACTTC
TRBD1,TRBJ2-5,TRBV28,NA,CASSLRTGAETQYF,TGTGCCAGCAGTTTAAGGACAGGGGCAGAGACCCAGTACTTC
NA,TRBJ2-3,TRBV19,NA,CASSIGRDDTQYF,TGTGCCAGTAGTATCGGCAGGGATGATACGCAGTATTTT
NA,TRBJ2-7,TRBV7-2,NA,CASSTGYEQYF,TGTGCCAGCAGCACAGGTTACGAGCAGTACTTC
TRBD1,TRBJ2-7,TRBV18,once,CASSLGQVGYEQYF,TGTGCCAGCTCACTGGGACAGGTTGGCTACGAGCAGTACTTC
NA,TRBJ2-7,TRBV11-3,NA,CASSNRVPYEQYF,TGTGCCAGCAGCAACAGGGTTCCCTACGAGCAGTACTTC